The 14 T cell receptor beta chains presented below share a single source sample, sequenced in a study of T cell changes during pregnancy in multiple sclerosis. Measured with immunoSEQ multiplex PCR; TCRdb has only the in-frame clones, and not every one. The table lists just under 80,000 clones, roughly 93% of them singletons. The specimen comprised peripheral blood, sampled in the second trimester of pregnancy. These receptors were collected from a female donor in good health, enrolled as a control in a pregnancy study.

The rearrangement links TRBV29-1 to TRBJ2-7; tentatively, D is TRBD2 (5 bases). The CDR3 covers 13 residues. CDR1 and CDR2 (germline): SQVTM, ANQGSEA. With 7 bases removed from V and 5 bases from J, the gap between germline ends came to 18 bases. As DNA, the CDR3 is TGCAGCGGACTCAGACGGGATTCGGACGAGCAGTACTTC. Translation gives CSGLRRDSDEQYF.

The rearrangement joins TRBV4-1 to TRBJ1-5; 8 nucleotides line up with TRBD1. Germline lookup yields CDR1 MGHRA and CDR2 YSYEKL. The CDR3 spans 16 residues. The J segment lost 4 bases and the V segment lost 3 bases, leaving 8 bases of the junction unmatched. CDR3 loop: CASSHPGDRWNQPQHF. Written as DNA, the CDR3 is TGCGCCAGCAGCCACCCTGGGGACAGGTGGAATCAGCCCCAGCATTTT.

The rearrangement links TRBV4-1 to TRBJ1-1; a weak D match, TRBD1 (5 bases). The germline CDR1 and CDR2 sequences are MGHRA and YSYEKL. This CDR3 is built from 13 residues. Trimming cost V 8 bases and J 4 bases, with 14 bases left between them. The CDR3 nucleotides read TGCGCCAGCCAAAGAGTGGGGGGCACTGAAGCTTTCTTT. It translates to CASQRVGGTEAFF.

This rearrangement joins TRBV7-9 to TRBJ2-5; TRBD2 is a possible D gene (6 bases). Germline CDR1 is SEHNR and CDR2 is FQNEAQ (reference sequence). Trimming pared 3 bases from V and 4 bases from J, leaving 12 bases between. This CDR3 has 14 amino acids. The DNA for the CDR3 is TGTGCCAGCAGCTTTGGGCAGGGAGGAGAGACCCAGTACTTC. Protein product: CASSFGQGGETQYF.

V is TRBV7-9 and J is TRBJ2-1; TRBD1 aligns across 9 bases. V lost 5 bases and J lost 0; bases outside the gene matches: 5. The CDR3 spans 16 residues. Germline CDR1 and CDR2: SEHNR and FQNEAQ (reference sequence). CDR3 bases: TGTGCCAGCAGCATCCGGACAGGGGCCTCCTACAATGAGCAGTTCTTC. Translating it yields CASSIRTGASYNEQFF.

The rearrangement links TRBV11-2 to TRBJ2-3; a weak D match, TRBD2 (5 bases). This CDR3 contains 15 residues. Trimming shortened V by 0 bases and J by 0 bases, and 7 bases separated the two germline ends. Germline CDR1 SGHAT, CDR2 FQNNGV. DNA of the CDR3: TGTGCCAGCAGCTTAGACGGGGTGAGCACAGATACGCAGTATTTT. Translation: CASSLDGVSTDTQYF.

The CDR3 bases are TGTGCCAGCAGGAAGGAGGGGTTCACCGGGGAGCTGTTTTTT. It encodes CASRKEGFTGELFF. The V gene is TRBV7-3, the J gene TRBJ2-2; a weak D match, TRBD2 (6 bases). The CDR3 is 14 amino acids. CDR1 and CDR2 (germline): SGHTA, FQGTGA. Trimming stripped 6 bases from V and 4 bases from J, with 12 bases between.

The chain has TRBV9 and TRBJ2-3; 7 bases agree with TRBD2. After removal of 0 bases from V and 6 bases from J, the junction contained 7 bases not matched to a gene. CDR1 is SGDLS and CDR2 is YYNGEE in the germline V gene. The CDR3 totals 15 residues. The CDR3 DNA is TGTGCCAGCAGCGTAGGAGGAGGGCGGGGGGATACGCAGTATTTT. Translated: CASSVGGGRGDTQYF.

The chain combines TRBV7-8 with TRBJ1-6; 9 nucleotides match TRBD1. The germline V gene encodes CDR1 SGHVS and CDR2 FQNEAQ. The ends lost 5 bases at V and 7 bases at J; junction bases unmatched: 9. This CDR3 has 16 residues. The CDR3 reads CASSPQGATRNSPLHF. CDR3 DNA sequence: TGTGCCAGCAGCCCACAGGGGGCTACGAGAAATTCACCCCTCCACTTT.

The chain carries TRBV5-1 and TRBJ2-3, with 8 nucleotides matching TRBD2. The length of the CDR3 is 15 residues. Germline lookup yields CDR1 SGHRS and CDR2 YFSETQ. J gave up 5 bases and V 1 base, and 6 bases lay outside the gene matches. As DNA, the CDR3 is TGCGCCAGCAGCTTGAACGGGGGGGAAAAAGATACGCAGTATTTT. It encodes CASSLNGGEKDTQYF.

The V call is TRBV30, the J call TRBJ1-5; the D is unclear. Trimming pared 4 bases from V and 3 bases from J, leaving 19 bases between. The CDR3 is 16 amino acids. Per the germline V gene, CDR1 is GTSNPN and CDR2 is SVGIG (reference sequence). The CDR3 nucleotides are TGTGCCTGGAACCCAATCGGGTCCTCATTCAATCAGCCCCAGCATTTT. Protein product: CAWNPIGSSFNQPQHF.

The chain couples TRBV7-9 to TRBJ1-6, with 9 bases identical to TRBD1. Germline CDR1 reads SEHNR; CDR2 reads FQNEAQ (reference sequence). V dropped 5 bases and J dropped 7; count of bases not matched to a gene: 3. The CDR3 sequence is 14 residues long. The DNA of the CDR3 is TGTGCCAGCAGCCGGGACAGGGACAATTCACCCCTCCACTTT. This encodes CASSRDRDNSPLHF. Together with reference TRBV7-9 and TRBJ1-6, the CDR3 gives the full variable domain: DTGVSQNPRHKITKRGQNVTFRCDPISEHNRLYWYRQTLGQGPEFLTYFQNEAQLEKSRLLSDRFSAERPKGSFSTLEIQRTEQGDSAMYLCASSRDRDNSPLHFGNGTRLTVT.

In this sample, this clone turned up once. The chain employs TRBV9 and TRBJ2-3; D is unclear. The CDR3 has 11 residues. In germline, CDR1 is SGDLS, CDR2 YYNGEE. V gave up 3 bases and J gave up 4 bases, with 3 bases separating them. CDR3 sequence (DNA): TGTGCCAGCAGCGCTTCAGATACGCAGTATTTT. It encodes CASSASDTQYF.

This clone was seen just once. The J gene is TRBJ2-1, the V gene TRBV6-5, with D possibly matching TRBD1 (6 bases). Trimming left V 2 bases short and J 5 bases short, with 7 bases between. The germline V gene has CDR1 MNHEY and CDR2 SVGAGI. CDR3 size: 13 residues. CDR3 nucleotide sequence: TGTGCCAGCAGTTACCGGGACAACAATGAGCAGTTCTTC. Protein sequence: CASSYRDNNEQFF.